This record concerns one TCR beta chain sequence. V lost 4 bases and J 3 bases, leaving 10 bases between the germline ends. Germline V gives CDR1 SGHRS, CDR2 YFSETQ. The CDR3 contains 13 residues. This record comes from a study of technical replicates of blood from a few donors. Profiling relied on immunoSEQ multiplex PCR, and the TCRdb table lists in-frame clones only, not all of them. The sample has some 70,000 clones, about 97% seen once. Sequenced material: T cells isolated from PBMCs. The sequence was obtained from a human donor in good health. The V call is TRBV5-1, the J call TRBJ2-5, with D maybe TRBD2 (6 bases). The CDR3 DNA sequence: TGCGCCAGCAGCCTGGGGACTGAAGAGACCCAGTACTTC. Residues: CASSLGTEETQYF.